The present T cell receptor (beta chain) was sequenced within a study of shared clonotypes between healthy human individuals (TCRdb year 2020). The study in broad terms: The cohort included a few men and a couple of women between 18 and 49 years of age. Libraries were prepared and TCR repertoires were sequenced by different laboratories using diverse techniques, in order to increase sequencing depth and limit assay-specific biases. For each donor, CD4 naive and CD4 memory were each given three plates, CD8 naive was given two plates, and CD8 memory was given one plate. To estimate repertoire size and how much clonotype sharing occurs between individuals, the study deeply sequenced the blood TCR repertoires of roughly 5 healthy adults. Leukapheresis yielded between about 0.85 and 10 billion PBMCs per donor.

This clone came up a few times. This receptor's antigen is unknown. No much larger clone is present one base from it, and per-base qualities are unavailable. CD8 naive samples consisted of CD45RO-negative cells that were positively selected for CCR7, yielding a CD45RA+CCR7+ population without TemRA cells. Healthy HIV-negative adults with no recently reported acute infections or vaccinations were included as donors. Every donor was a Caucasian adult living in Nashville, Tennessee, USA. After blood collection by leukapheresis, PBMCs were isolated using Ficoll-Histopaque density gradient centrifugation and then cryopreserved in the vapor phase of liquid nitrogen. Purity and quantity of every magnetically sorted T cell population were checked by analytical flow cytometry. From each sorted fraction, genomic DNA was isolated and quantified by UV absorbance on a Nanodrop 2000c. Overall study outcomes, separate from this receptor: Pairwise subsampling led to the expectation that sequencing depth would affect the degree of clonotype sharing among donors. Naive subsets generally had larger estimated clonotype richness than memory subsets. Because the study included a small number of donors, the genetic and exposure-history diversity represented was limited. Even with the large sequencing depth, rarefaction of the sorted-subset datasets indicated that sequencing was incomplete. Only blood was sampled, and tissue TCR repertoires likely differ from those in blood. Clonotypes shared by all four sorted-subset donors showed higher generation probabilities than non-shared clonotypes. When a handful of donors were compared, the shared fraction of clonotypes was about 5% for naive CD4, approximately 3.5% for naive CD8, 2.3% for memory CD4, and less than 0.5% for memory CD8.

Using the deep immunoSEQ assay, multiplex PCR amplified TCR CDR3 regions from genomic DNA. Extracted genomic DNA from each cell subset was spread evenly across all wells of several immunoSEQ 96-well plates, with each plate serving as a replicate. For sorted subsets, about 200 ng genomic DNA, equal to 30,000 to 35,000 T cell genomes, was loaded into each replicate PCR. Purified libraries were quantified with a Qubit 3.0 fluorometer, sized on a Bioanalyzer 2100, and re-quantified with the KAPA Library Quantification kit. A separate single-read 150-cycle Illumina NextSeq 550 flow cell was used to sequence each immunoSEQ 96-well plate. As for the original processing: Because the immunoSEQ output included only junctional sequences and no quality scores, the filtering could not be the same as the filtering used for full-length reads. Sequences were annotated with PyIR, a Python wrapper for IgBLAST v1.9, and V/J genes and CDR3 were assigned using IMGT germline references. Reads were removed for weak V/J assignments (E-value above 1e-6), missing CDR3, stop codons, out-of-frame junctions, or ambiguous translated residues. A V3J clonotype was defined by an identical inferred V gene, J gene, and CDR3 amino acid sequence. The percentage overlap between two repertoires was calculated by dividing the number of shared unique clonotypes by the size of the smaller repertoire. Repertoire richness was assessed with RTK rarefaction, the Chao1 estimator, and Recon v2.1 estimates of unobserved clonotypes. Generation probabilities were computed with OLGA for all TCRbeta clonotypes obtained by the gDNA method from several donors. Not all clones reach the TCRdb copy of this immuneACCESS table, which keeps in-frame sequences only. Checked studies attribute under half of the gap to unresolved V genes and leave the rest unexplained. V and J calls plus clone size are reproduced from that table; the DNA served to infer D and trimming. This sample has more than 550,000 clones in its table, and 92% of those were observed once. The ten largest clones add up to about a quarter of the sample.

As encoded in the germline V gene, CDR1 is ENHRY while CDR2 is SYGVKD. The CDR3 spans 13 residues, from the cysteine through the phenylalanine. The sequence is cut down to CDR3 DNA, 39 bases in frame from base 1. V and J lose 10 bases and 0 bases, and a span of 13 bases separates them. Specimen: naive CD8+ T cells sorted from blood. The cell subset or site label on this specimen signifies: CD45RA+CCR7+. The TCR comes from a man aged 30-40 years in good health. This chain joins TRBV10-3 to TRBJ2-7; the D gene is perhaps TRBD2, from 5 matching bases. The CDR3 protein: CASRDLSSYEQYF. The DNA sequence reads TGTGCCAGCCGGGATTTAAGCTCCTACGAGCAGTACTTC.